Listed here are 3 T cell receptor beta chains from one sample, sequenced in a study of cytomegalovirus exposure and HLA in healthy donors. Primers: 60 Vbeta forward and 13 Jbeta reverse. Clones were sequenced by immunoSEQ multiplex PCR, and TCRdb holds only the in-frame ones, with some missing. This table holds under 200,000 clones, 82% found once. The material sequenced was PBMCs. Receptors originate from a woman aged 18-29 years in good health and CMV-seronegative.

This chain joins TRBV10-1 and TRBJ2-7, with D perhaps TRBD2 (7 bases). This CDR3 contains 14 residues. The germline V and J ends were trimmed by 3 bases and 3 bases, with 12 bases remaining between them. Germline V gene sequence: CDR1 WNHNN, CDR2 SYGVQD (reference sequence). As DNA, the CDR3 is TGCGCCAGCAGTGACTCAAGGGGGGGCTACGAGCAGTACTTC. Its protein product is CASSDSRGGYEQYF.

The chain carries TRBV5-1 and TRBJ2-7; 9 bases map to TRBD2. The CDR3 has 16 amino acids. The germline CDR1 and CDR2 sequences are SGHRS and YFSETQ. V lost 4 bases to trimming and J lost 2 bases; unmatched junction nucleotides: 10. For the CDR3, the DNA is TGCGCCAGCAGCCTACCGGGACTAGCAGATGCCTACGAGCAGTACTTC. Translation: CASSLPGLADAYEQYF.

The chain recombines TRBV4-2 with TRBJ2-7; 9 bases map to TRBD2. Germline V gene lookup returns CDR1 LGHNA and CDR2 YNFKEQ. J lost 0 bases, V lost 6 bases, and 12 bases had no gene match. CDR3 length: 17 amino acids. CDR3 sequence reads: CASSINTVSGSSYEQYF. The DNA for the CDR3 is TGTGCCAGCAGTATTAATACCGTTAGCGGGAGCTCCTACGAGCAGTACTTC.